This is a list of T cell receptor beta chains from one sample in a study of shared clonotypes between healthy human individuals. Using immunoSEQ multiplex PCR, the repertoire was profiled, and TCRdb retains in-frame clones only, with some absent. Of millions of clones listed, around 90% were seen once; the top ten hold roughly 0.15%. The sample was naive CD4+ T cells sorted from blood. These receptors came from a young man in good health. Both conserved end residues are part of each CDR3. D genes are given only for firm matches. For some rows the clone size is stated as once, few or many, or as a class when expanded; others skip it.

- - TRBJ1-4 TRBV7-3 CASSRPGMNEKLFF TGTGCCAGCAGTAGACCGGGGATGAATGAAAAACTGTTTTTT
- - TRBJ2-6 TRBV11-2 CASTLFSGANVLTF TGTGCCAGCACGTTGTTCTCTGGGGCCAACGTCCTGACTTTC
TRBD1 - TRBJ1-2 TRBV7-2 CASSLGTGDGYTF TGTGCCAGCAGCTTAGGGACAGGGGACGGCTACACCTTC
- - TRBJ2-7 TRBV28 CASGSAGRLQYF TGTGCCAGCGGATCCGCAGGCCGGCTCCAGTACTTC
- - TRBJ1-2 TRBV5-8 CASHYVQGFYGYTF TGTGCCAGCCACTACGTGCAGGGTTTCTATGGCTACACCTTC
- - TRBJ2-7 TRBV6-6 CASSQSYEQYF TGTGCCAGCAGTCAGAGCTACGAGCAGTACTTC
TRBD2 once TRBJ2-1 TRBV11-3 CASSPSALAASYNEQFF TGTGCCAGCAGCCCGTCGGCTCTAGCGGCTAGCTACAATGAGCAGTTCTTC
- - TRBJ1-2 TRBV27 CASSLAAGLYGYTF TGTGCCAGCAGTTTAGCTGCAGGGCTCTATGGCTACACCTTC
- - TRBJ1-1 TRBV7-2 CASSLYNQVGGSDTEAFF TGTGCCAGCAGCTTATATAATCAGGTCGGGGGTAGTGACACTGAAGCTTTCTTT
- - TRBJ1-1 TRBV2 CASTGGAEAFF TGTGCCAGCACCGGGGGCGCTGAAGCTTTCTTT
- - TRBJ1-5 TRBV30 CAWSVDSNQPQHF TGTGCCTGGAGTGTAGACAGCAATCAGCCCCAGCATTTT
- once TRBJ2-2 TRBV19 CASSIRAPNTGELFF TGTGCCAGTAGTATCAGGGCCCCAAACACCGGGGAGCTGTTTTTT
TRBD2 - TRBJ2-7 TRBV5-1 CASSLDGGEDEQYF TGCGCCAGCAGCTTAGACGGGGGGGAAGACGAGCAGTACTTC
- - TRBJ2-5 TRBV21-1 CASSLRASQETQYF TGTGCCAGCAGCCTCCGGGCATCTCAAGAGACCCAGTACTTC
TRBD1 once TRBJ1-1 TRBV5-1 CASRPRGQENTEAFF TGCGCCAGCAGGCCTCGAGGACAGGAGAACACTGAAGCTTTCTTT
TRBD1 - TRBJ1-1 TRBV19 CATSTGDRYGEAFF TGTGCCACCTCGACAGGGGATCGTTACGGTGAAGCTTTCTTT
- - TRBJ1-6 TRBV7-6 CASSLGGYGSPLHF TGTGCCAGCAGCTTAGGCGGGTATGGATCACCCCTCCACTTT
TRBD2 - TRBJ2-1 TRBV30 CAWIAGLPSYGGGEQFF TGTGCCTGGATAGCGGGGTTGCCCAGCTACGGGGGAGGTGAGCAGTTCTTC
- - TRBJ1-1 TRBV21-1 CAATGRVNTEAFF TGTGCCGCCACGGGCAGGGTCAACACTGAAGCTTTCTTT
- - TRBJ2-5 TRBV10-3 CAISGRLETQYF TGTGCCATCAGTGGACGTCTGGAGACCCAGTACTTC
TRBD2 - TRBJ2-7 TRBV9 CASSAGTSGSYEQYF TGTGCCAGCAGCGCCGGGACTAGCGGGTCCTACGAGCAGTACTTC
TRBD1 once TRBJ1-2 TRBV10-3 CAISEPGQGADYGYTF TGTGCCATCAGTGAGCCCGGACAGGGGGCGGACTATGGCTACACCTTC
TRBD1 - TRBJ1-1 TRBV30 CAWRGQGNTEAFF TGTGCCTGGAGAGGACAGGGGAACACTGAAGCTTTCTTT
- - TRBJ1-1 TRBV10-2 CASSESEFDGNTEAFF TGCGCCAGCAGTGAGTCAGAGTTCGATGGCAACACTGAAGCTTTCTTT